Sequencing of this T cell receptor beta chain was carried out in a study of a mutant IDH1 vaccine in newly diagnosed glioma. The overall study: Before enrollment, the patients had been treated with radiotherapy alone, temozolomide alone, or both together. Most of them had received both.

Time point indicated: week 35, safety follow-up. The investigators gave 300 ug of mutant IDH1 20-mer peptide in each vaccine dose, together with topical imiquimod. Clones were read by immunoSEQ multiplex PCR, and TCRdb kept only the in-frame ones, dropping some. The sample lists tens of thousands of clones, 80% to 90% seen once, with over 4% in the top ten. Germline CDR1 and CDR2: SGHRS and YFSETQ. The CDR3 is 12 residues long. The V end lost 0 bases, the J end lost 6 bases, and 3 bases lay between the germline ends. About this clone itself: Its cognate antigen is unknown.

Source: PBMCs, taken from a glioma patient whose treatment included an IDH1 peptide vaccine. The rearrangement links TRBV5-1 to TRBJ1-4, with D hard to call. This clonotype was obtained from a woman between 18 and 30 years old with glioma. In nucleotides, the CDR3 is TGCGCCAGCAGCTTGGGCTATGAAAAACTGTTTTTT. This translates into CASSLGYEKLFF.